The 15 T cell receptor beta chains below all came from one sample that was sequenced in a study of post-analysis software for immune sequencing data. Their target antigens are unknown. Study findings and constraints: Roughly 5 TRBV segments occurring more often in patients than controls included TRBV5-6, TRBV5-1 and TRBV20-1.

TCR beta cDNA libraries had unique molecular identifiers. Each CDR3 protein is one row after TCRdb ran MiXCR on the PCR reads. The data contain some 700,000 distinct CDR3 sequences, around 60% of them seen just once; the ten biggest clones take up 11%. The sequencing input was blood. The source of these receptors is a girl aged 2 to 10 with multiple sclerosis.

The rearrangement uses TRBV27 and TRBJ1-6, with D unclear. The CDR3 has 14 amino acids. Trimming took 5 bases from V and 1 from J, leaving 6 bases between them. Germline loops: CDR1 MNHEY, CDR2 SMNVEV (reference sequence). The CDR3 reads CASSPVSYNSPLHF. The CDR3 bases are TGTGCCAGCAGTCCGGTTTCCTATAATTCACCCCTCCACTTT.

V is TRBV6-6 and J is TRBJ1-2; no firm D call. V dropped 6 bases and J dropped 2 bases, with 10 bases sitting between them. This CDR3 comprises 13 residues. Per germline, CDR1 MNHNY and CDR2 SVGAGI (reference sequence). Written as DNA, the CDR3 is TGTGCCAGCAGCTGGGGAGCCAACTATGGCTACACCTTC. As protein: CASSWGANYGYTF.

CDR3 loop: CASSQIGLAQETQYF. The DNA for the CDR3 is TGCGCCAGCAGCCAAATCGGACTAGCCCAAGAGACCCAGTACTTC. J is TRBJ2-5 and V is TRBV4-3; TRBD2 matches 8 bases. V lost 2 bases to trimming and J lost 1 base; unmatched junction nucleotides: 3. CDR1 LGHNA and CDR2 YSLEER come from the germline V gene. This CDR3 comprises 15 residues.

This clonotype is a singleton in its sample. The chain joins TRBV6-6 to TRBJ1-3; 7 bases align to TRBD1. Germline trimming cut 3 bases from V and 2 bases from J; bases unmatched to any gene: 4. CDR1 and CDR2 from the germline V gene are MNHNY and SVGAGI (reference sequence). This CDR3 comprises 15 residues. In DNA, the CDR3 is TGTGCCAGCAGTTATTCGACAGGGCCTGGAAACACCATATATTTT. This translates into CASSYSTGPGNTIYF.

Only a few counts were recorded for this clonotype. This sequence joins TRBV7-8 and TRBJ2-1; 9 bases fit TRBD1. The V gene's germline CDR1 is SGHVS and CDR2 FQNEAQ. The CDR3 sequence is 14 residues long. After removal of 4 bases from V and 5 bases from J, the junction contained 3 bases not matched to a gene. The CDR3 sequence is CASSSGTGNNEQFF. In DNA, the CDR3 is TGTGCCAGCAGCTCGGGGACAGGGAACAATGAGCAGTTCTTC.

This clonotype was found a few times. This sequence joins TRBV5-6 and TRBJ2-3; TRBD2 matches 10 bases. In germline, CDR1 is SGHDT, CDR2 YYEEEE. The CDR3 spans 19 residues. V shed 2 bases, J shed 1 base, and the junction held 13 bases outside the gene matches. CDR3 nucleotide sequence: TGTGCCAGCAGCTTCAGTTTGGGCCTAGCGGGAGTCGGCACAGATACGCAGTATTTT. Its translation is CASSFSLGLAGVGTDTQYF.

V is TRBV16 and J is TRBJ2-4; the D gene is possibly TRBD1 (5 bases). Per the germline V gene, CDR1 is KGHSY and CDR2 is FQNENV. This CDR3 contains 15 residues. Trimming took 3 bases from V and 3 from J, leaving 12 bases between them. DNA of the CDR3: TGTGCCAGCAGCCATAGGGGAAGTGGCAAAAACATTCAGTACTTC. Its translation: CASSHRGSGKNIQYF.

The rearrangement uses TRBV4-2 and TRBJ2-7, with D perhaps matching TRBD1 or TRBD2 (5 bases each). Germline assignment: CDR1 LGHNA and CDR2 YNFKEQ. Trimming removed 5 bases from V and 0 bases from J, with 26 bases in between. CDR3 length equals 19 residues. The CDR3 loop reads CASSGTVRTTGRLSYEQYF. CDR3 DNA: TGTGCCAGCAGCGGGACGGTCCGCACTACAGGACGGCTCTCCTACGAGCAGTACTTC.

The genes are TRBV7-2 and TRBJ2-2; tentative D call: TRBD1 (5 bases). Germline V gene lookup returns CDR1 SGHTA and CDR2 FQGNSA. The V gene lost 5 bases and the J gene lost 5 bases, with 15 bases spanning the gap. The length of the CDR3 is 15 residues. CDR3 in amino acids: CASSQKRGPTGELFF. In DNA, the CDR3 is TGTGCCAGCAGCCAAAAAAGGGGCCCTACCGGGGAGCTGTTTTTT.

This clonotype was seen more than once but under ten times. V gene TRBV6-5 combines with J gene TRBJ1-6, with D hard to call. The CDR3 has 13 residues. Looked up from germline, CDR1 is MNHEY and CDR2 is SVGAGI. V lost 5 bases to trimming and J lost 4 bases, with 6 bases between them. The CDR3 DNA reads TGTGCCAGCAGTCGGGAGTATAATTCACCCCTCCACTTT. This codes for CASSREYNSPLHF.

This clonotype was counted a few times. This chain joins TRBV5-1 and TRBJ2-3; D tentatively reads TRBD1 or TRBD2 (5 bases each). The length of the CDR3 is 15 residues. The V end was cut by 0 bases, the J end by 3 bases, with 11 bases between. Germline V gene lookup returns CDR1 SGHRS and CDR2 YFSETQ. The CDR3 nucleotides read TGCGCCAGCAGCTTGGCCATGGGGGAGACAGATACGCAGTATTTT. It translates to CASSLAMGETDTQYF.

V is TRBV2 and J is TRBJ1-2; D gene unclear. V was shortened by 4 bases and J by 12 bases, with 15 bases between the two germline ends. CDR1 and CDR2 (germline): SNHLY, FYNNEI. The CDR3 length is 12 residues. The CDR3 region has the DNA TGTGCCAGCAGTGTTGGGAGGGAGCGGGACACCTTC. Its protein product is CASSVGRERDTF.

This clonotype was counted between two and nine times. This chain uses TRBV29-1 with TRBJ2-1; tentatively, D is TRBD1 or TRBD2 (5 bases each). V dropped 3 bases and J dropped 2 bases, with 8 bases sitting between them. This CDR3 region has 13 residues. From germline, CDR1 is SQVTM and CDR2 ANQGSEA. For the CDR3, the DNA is TGCAGCGTTGAGGGGGTTACCTACAATGAGCAGTTCTTC. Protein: CSVEGVTYNEQFF.

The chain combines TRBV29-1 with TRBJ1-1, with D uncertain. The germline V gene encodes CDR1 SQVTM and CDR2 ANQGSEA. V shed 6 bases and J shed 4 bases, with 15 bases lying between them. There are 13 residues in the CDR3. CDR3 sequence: CSVEAPGFTEAFF. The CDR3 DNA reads TGCAGCGTCGAGGCCCCGGGCTTCACTGAAGCTTTCTTT.

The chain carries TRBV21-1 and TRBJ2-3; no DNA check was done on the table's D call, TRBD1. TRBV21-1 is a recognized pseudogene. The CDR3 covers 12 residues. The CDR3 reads CASSKEGDTQYF. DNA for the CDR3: TGTGCCAGCAGCAAAGAGGGGGATACGCAGTATTTT.